This TCR beta chain was captured by sequencing in a study of blood T cell repertoires in COVID-19. This clone appeared a single time. TCRdb keeps only in-frame clones here, not all; method: immunoSEQ multiplex PCR. The table shows some 29,000 clones, with roughly three quarters occurring only once. Sequences were obtained from peripheral blood. The clonotype originates from a man between 65 and 79 years old with acute or convalescent COVID-19.

CDR3 region: CASKIGGLGGEKLFF. CDR3 sequence (DNA): TGTGCCAGCAAAATAGGAGGGCTAGGAGGAGAAAAACTGTTTTTT. J is TRBJ1-4 and V is TRBV28; D ambiguous. The CDR3 is 15 amino acids. V was pared by 7 bases and J by 8 bases, with 20 bases between. Germline V lookup: CDR1 MDHEN, CDR2 SYDVKM.